This TCR beta chain came from a study of Ad26.COV2.S vaccination and SARS-CoV-2 variants. Study information: Participant was drawn from the COV1001 Ad26.COV2.S trial arm.

As to treatment: some 20 received Ad26.COV2.S at low or high dose, single or two shots; a few received placebo; per-sample allocation not given. Specimen acquisition occurred on day 63 following the initial vaccine or placebo injection. The CDR3 is 17 residues long. Some clones are missing from TCRdb's copy, which holds only in-frame ones; the method was immunoSEQ multiplex PCR. This table holds about 680,000 clones, around 92% found once. This material consisted of peripheral blood, taken in a trial of Ad26.COV2.S vaccine versus placebo. The J gene is TRBJ2-1, the V gene TRBV21-1; TRBD2 is the table's D call, not checked against the DNA. TRBV21-1 is a pseudogene locus. This clonotype was sampled from a person aged 18-65 years who received the Ad26.COV2.S COVID-19 vaccine or a placebo. CDR3 loop: CASNGTSGTSSYNEQFF. CDR3 coding DNA: TGTGCCAGCAACGGGACTAGCGGGACTAGCTCCTACAATGAGCAGTTCTTC.